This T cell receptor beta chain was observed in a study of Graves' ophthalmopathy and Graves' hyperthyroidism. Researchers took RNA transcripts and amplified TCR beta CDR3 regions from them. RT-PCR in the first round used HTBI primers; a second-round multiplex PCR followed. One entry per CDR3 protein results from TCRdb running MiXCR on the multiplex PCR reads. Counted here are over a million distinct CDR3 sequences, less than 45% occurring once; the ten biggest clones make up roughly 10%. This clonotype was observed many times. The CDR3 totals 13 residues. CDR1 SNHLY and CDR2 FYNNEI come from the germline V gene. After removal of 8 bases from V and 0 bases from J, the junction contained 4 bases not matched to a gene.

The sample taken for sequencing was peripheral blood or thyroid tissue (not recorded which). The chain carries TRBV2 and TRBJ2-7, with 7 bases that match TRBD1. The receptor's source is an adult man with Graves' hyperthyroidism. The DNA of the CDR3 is TGTGCCAGCCTCCGGGACAGCTCCTACGAGCAGTACTTC. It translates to CASLRDSSYEQYF.